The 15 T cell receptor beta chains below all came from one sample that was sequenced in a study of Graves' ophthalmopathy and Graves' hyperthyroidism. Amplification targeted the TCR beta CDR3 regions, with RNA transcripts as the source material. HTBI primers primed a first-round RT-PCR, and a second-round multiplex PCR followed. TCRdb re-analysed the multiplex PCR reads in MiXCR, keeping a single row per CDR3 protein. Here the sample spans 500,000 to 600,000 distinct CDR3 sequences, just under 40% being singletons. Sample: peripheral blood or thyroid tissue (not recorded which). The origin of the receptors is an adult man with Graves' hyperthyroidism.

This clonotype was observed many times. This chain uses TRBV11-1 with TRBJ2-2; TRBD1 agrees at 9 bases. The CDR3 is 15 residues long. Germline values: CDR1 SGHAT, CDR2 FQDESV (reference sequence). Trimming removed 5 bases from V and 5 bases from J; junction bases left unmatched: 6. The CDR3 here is CASSPRDRATGELFF. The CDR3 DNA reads TGTGCCAGCAGCCCGAGGGACAGGGCGACCGGGGAGCTGTTTTTT. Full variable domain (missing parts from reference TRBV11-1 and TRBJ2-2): EAEVAQSPRYKITEKSQAVAFWCDPISGHATLYWYRQILGQGPELLVQFQDESVVDDSQLPKDRFSAERLKGVDSTLKIQPAELGDSAMYLCASSPRDRATGELFFGEGSRLTVL.

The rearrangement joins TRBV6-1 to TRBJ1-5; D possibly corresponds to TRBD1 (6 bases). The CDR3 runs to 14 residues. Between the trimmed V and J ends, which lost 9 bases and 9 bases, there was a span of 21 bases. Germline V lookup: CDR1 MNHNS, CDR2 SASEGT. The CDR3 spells CASEELDSFSPQHF. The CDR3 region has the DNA TGTGCCAGTGAGGAATTGGACAGCTTTTCGCCCCAGCATTTT.

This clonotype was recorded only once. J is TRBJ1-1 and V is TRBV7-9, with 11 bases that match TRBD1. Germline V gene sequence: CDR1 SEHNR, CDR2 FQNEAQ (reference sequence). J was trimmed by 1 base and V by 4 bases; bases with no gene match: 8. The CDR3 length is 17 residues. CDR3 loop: CASSSRDRGGSNTEAFF. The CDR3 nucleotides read TGTGCCAGCAGCTCCCGGGACAGGGGGGGATCGAACACTGAAGCTTTCTTT.

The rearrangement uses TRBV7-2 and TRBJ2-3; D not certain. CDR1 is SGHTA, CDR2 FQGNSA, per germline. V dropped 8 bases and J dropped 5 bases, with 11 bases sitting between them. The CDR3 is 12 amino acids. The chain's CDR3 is CASRLGKDTQYF. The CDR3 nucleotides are TGTGCCAGCCGTCTCGGCAAAGATACGCAGTATTTT. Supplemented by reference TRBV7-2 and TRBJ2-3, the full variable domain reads GAGVSQSPSNKVTEKGKDVELRCDPISGHTALYWYRQSLGQGLEFLIYFQGNSAPDKSGLPSDRFSAERTGGSVSTLTIQRTQQEDSAVYLCASRLGKDTQYFGPGTRLTVL.

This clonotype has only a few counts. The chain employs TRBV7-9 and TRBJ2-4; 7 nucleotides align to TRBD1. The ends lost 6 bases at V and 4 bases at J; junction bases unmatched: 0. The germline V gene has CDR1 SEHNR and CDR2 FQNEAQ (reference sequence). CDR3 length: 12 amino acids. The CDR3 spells CASRDRKNIQYF. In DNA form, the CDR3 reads TGTGCCAGCAGGGACAGGAAAAACATTCAGTACTTC.

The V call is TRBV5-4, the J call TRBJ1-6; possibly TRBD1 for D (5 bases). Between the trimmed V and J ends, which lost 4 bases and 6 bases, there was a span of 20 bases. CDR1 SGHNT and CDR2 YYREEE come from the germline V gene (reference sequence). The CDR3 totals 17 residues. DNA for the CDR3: TGTGCCAGCAGCCAAGATGAAGGGGATTTATCTAATTCACCCCTCCACTTT. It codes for CASSQDEGDLSNSPLHF.

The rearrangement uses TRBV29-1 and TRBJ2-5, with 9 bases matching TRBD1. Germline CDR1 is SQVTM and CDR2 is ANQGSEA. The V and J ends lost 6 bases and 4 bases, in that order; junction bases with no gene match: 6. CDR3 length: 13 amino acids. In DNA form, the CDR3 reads TGCAGCGTAGTGGGACAGGGCAGAGAGACCCAGTACTTC. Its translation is CSVVGQGRETQYF.

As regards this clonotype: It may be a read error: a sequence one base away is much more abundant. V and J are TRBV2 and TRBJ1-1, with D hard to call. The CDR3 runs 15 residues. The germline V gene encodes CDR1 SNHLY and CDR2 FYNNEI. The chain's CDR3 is CASSPDMKVNTEASF. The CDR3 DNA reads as TGTGCCAGCAGCCCCGACATGAAGGTGAACACTGAAGCTTCCTTT.

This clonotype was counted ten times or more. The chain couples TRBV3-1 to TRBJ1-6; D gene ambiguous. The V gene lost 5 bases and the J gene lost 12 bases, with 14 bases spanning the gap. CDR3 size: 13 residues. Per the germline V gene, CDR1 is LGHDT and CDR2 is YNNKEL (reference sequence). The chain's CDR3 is CASSDPQHQPLHF. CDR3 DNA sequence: TGTGCCAGCAGCGACCCACAACATCAACCCCTCCACTTT.

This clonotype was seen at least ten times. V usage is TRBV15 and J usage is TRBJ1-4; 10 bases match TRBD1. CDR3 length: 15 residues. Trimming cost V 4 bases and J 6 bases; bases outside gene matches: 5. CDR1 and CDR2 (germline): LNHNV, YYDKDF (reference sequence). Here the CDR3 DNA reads TGTGCCACCAGCATCCGGACAGGGGGGGATGAAAAACTGTTTTTT. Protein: CATSIRTGGDEKLFF.

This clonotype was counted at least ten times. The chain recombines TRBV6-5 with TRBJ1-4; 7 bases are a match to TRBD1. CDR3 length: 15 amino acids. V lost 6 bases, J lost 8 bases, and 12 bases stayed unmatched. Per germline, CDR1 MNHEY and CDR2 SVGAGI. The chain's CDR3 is CASRSLTGEGEKLFF. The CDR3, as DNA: TGTGCCAGCAGAAGCCTAACAGGGGAGGGGGAAAAACTGTTTTTT.

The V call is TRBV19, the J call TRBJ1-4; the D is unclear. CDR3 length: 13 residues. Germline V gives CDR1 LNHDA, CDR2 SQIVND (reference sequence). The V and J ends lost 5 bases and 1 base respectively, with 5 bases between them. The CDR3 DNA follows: TGTGCCAGTAGTGTACAAACTAATGAAAAACTGTTTTTT. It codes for CASSVQTNEKLFF.

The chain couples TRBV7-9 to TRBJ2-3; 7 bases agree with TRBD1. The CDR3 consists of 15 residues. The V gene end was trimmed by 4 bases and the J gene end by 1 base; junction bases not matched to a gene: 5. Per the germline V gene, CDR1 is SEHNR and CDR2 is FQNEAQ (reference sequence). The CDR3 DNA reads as TGTGCCAGCAGCTACAGGGGTTTAGGCACAGATACGCAGTATTTT. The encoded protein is CASSYRGLGTDTQYF.

In DNA form, the CDR3 reads TGCAGTGCCATAAGGACAGGGTACGGAAACACCATATATTTT. This gives the protein CSAIRTGYGNTIYF. This chain links TRBV20-1 with TRBJ1-3, with 8 bases aligning to TRBD1. Germline loops: CDR1 DFQATT, CDR2 SNEGSKA (reference sequence). The CDR3 loop spans 14 amino acids. Losses at the gene ends were 6 bases for V and 4 bases for J; bases not matched to a gene: 8.

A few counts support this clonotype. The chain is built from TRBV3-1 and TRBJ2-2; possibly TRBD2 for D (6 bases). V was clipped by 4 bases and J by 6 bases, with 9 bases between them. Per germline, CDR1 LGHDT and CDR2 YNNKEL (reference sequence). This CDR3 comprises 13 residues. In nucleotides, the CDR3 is TGTGCCAGCAGCCTTGAGCGGGCCGGGGAGCTGTTTTTT. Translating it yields CASSLERAGELFF.